This T cell receptor (beta chain) was obtained from a study of sequential checkpoint blockade in melanoma. At the level of the study: Patients were randomized 1:1 to nivolumab-then-ipilimumab or ipilimumab-then-nivolumab first-line. Each arm's sequence ended with maintenance nivolumab.

This CDR3 spans 14 amino acids. Germline assignment: CDR1 SQVTM and CDR2 ANQGSEA. The protocol was immunoSEQ multiplex PCR, while the TCRdb copy is restricted to in-frame clones and leaves out a portion. The table includes 10,000 to 13,000 clones, 60% to 80% detected once. This clone was observed a few times. At one boundary the junction diverges from the germline segment, which might be a read error. Documented treatment: randomized to nivolumab then ipilimumab (arm A) or the reverse (arm B). Patients had received no earlier DNA-damaging chemotherapy. From thawed PBMCs, live CD3+CD8+ cells negative for CD19 and CD56 were sorted.

Specimen: CD8+ T cells sorted from blood (inferred from file names), collected from a patient given nivolumab and ipilimumab in sequence. This TCR was sampled from a human donor with melanoma. The chain has TRBV29-1 and TRBJ2-2; 8 nucleotides agree with TRBD1. This chain's CDR3 is CSVEGTGIHRGAVF. The CDR3 bases are TGCAGCGTTGAAGGGACAGGGATACACCGGGGAGCTGTTTTT.